Following are 19 T cell receptor beta chains from one sample sequenced in a study of CD8+ T cells in alopecia areata. Extracted from the samples, RNA was reverse transcribed into cDNA to serve as the sequencing template. TCRdb's copy holds only in-frame clones and misses some; the assay was immunoSEQ multiplex PCR. Of 130,000 or so clones listed, 47% are singletons. The sequenced sample was NKG2D-low CD8+ T cells sorted from blood. The receptors derive from a human donor with alopecia areata.

The rearrangement uses TRBV29-1 and TRBJ1-2; 9 bases are shared with TRBD1. There are 13 residues in the CDR3. J was trimmed by 8 bases and V by 6 bases; bases with no gene match: 10. Germline values: CDR1 SQVTM, CDR2 ANQGSEA. The CDR3 loop reads CSVLTGTGKGYTF. As DNA, the CDR3 is TGCAGCGTCTTGACAGGGACAGGGAAAGGCTACACCTTC.

This clone occurred a few times. The V and J genes are TRBV7-9 and TRBJ1-5; 7 bases line up with TRBD1. V lost 5 bases, J lost 0 bases, and 4 bases stayed unmatched. Per germline, CDR1 SEHNR and CDR2 FQNEAQ (reference sequence). The CDR3 is 15 amino acids. CDR3 amino acids: CASSEGTVSNQPQHF. DNA of the CDR3: TGTGCCAGCAGCGAAGGGACAGTTAGCAATCAGCCCCAGCATTTT.

The rearrangement links TRBV4-3 to TRBJ2-4, with TRBD1 matching 12 bases. With 0 bases clipped from V and 8 bases from J, the junction kept 5 bases outside the gene matches. This CDR3 spans 16 amino acids. The germline gives CDR1 LGHNA, CDR2 YSLEER. For the CDR3, the DNA is TGCGCCAGCAGCCAAGATTCGGGACAGGGGGCTGACATTCAGTACTTC. Amino acid sequence: CASSQDSGQGADIQYF.

In this sample, this clone turned up a few times. V and J are TRBV29-1 and TRBJ2-5, with D possibly matching TRBD2 (6 bases). The CDR3 length is 14 residues. From germline, CDR1 is SQVTM and CDR2 ANQGSEA. V was shortened by 2 bases and J by 4 bases, with 14 bases between the two germline ends. The CDR3 nucleotides are TGCAGCGTTGAAACAGCAGGGAGGTCAGAGACCCAGTACTTC. Residues: CSVETAGRSETQYF.

In its sample, this clone was seen once. The genes are TRBV29-1 and TRBJ1-2; no definite D call. V was pared by 0 bases and J by 6 bases, with 23 bases between. CDR3 length: 17 residues. Germline V gene lookup returns CDR1 SQVTM and CDR2 ANQGSEA. Written as DNA, the CDR3 is TGCAGCGTTGAAGATCGCCGTAATCCGAGCCAAGGAGATGGCTACACCTTC. Translated, it gives CSVEDRRNPSQGDGYTF.

This clone was counted only a few times. J is TRBJ2-6 and V is TRBV29-1, with TRBD2 as a possible D gene (6 bases). The germline V and J ends were trimmed by 1 base and 4 bases, with 17 bases remaining between them. The CDR3 spans 17 residues. Germline loops: CDR1 SQVTM, CDR2 ANQGSEA. CDR3 in amino acids: CSVEGGDPPWGANVLTF. The CDR3 DNA reads as TGCAGCGTTGAAGGGGGGGACCCTCCATGGGGGGCCAACGTCCTGACTTTC.

This clone was picked up one time. V and J are TRBV27 and TRBJ2-1; D possibly matches TRBD1 or TRBD2 (5 bases each). Germline CDR1 reads MNHEY; CDR2 reads SMNVEV (reference sequence). Trimming removed 7 bases from V and 9 bases from J, with 10 bases in between. The CDR3 covers 11 residues. CDR3 coding DNA: TGTGCCAGCACTTCAGGGACTGAGCAGTTCTTC. Amino acids: CASTSGTEQFF.

This clone turned up a few times. Distinct nucleotide sequences in the sample also encode this CDR3. The V gene is TRBV29-1, the J gene TRBJ2-1; D not certain. Trimming cost V 3 bases and J 0 bases, with 6 bases left between them. This CDR3 contains 13 residues. The germline gives CDR1 SQVTM, CDR2 ANQGSEA. The CDR3 coding sequence is TGCAGCGTTGACCTAGGCTCCTACAATGAGCAGTTCTTC. This sequence encodes CSVDLGSYNEQFF.

V usage is TRBV5-1 and J usage is TRBJ2-3, with D possibly TRBD2 on 5 matching bases. The CDR3 sequence is 14 residues long. With 5 bases removed from V and 2 bases from J, the gap between germline ends came to 12 bases. CDR1 is SGHRS, CDR2 YFSETQ, per germline. CDR3 loop: CASRLRGITDTQYF. The CDR3 DNA reads as TGCGCCAGCAGACTTCGGGGAATCACAGATACGCAGTATTTT.

V is TRBV5-6 and J is TRBJ1-5, with unresolved D. CDR1 and CDR2 from the germline V gene are SGHDT and YYEEEE. Trimming cost V 0 bases and J 4 bases, with 8 bases left between them. The CDR3 is made up of 14 amino acids. CDR3 protein: CASSLGAGNQPQHF. The CDR3 bases are TGTGCCAGCAGCTTGGGGGCGGGGAATCAGCCCCAGCATTTT.

The chain couples TRBV28 to TRBJ1-5; D is undetermined. Per the germline V gene, CDR1 is MDHEN and CDR2 is SYDVKM. This CDR3 is built from 15 residues. V was trimmed by 6 bases and J by 4 bases, leaving 16 bases between them. This CDR3 reads CASSLGARGNQPQHF. The CDR3 DNA reads as TGTGCCAGCAGCTTGGGCGCCCGAGGGAATCAGCCCCAGCATTTT.

The CDR3 here is CSVGTDYEQYF. CDR3 coding DNA: TGCAGCGTTGGGACCGACTACGAGCAGTACTTC. The chain employs TRBV29-1 and TRBJ2-7, with D uncertain. This CDR3 contains 11 residues. The V and J ends lost 4 bases and 3 bases respectively, with 7 bases between them. The germline V gene has CDR1 SQVTM and CDR2 ANQGSEA.

Only a few counts were recorded for this clone. The chain has TRBV29-1 and TRBJ2-7; a weak D match, TRBD1 (6 bases). Trimming removed 6 bases at V and 3 bases at J, with 18 bases between. This CDR3 region has 14 residues. Germline values: CDR1 SQVTM, CDR2 ANQGSEA. CDR3: CSVGQTQPDYEQYF. In DNA, the CDR3 is TGCAGCGTAGGACAGACCCAACCAGACTACGAGCAGTACTTC.

V and J are TRBV29-1 and TRBJ2-3, with 8 bases matching TRBD2. CDR3 length equals 14 residues. In germline, CDR1 is SQVTM, CDR2 ANQGSEA. The V gene end was trimmed by 7 bases and the J gene end by 0 bases; junction bases not matched to a gene: 6. The CDR3 region has the DNA TGCAGCGGCATAGCGGGATCTAGCACAGATACGCAGTATTTT. Translated, it gives CSGIAGSSTDTQYF.

This chain links TRBV4-1 with TRBJ2-7; unclear D gene. CDR1 is MGHRA, CDR2 YSYEKL, per germline. V dropped 3 bases and J dropped 12 bases, with 12 bases sitting between them. This CDR3 has 11 residues. CDR3 sequence (DNA): TGCGCCAGCAGCCAGGGGTCGGATCGGTACTTC. As protein: CASSQGSDRYF.

The rearrangement joins TRBV30 to TRBJ2-1; the D is unclear. Trimming left V 2 bases short and J 8 bases short, with 16 bases between. Per the germline V gene, CDR1 is GTSNPN and CDR2 is SVGIG (reference sequence). This CDR3 spans 14 amino acids. The CDR3 spells CAWSPPDPLDEQFF. The CDR3 DNA reads as TGTGCCTGGAGTCCTCCTGATCCCCTTGATGAGCAGTTCTTC.

The V gene is TRBV7-9, the J gene TRBJ2-1; D is unclear. CDR1 is SEHNR and CDR2 is FQNEAQ in the germline V gene (reference sequence). The length of the CDR3 is 12 residues. Trimming left V 5 bases short and J 10 bases short, with 12 bases between. CDR3 sequence (DNA): TGTGCCAGCAGCCCTCTGATCCCCGAGCAGTTCTTC. Amino acids: CASSPLIPEQFF.

The chain recombines TRBV29-1 with TRBJ1-5; TRBD1 matches at 10 bases. CDR1 SQVTM and CDR2 ANQGSEA come from the germline V gene. The CDR3 sequence is 14 residues long. V dropped 6 bases and J dropped 4; count of bases not matched to a gene: 6. Here the CDR3 DNA reads TGCAGCGTGGGGACAGGGGTAGGGAATCAGCCCCAGCATTTT. Protein: CSVGTGVGNQPQHF.

This chain links TRBV27 with TRBJ2-2; D not certain. This CDR3 is 14 amino acids long. Trimming removed 3 bases at V and 1 base at J, with 6 bases between. CDR1 MNHEY and CDR2 SMNVEV come from the germline V gene (reference sequence). CDR3 sequence: CASSFRENTGELFF. In DNA form, the CDR3 reads TGTGCCAGCAGTTTCCGAGAGAACACCGGGGAGCTGTTTTTT.